This T cell receptor beta chain derives from a study of Graves' ophthalmopathy and Graves' hyperthyroidism. Across the whole study: Untreated patients at initial diagnosis provided peripheral blood. General study points: With over 85% sensitivity and around 80% specificity, a 13-signature model separated ophthalmopathy from stable hyperthyroidism.

None of the included patients had other autoimmune diseases, uncontrolled infections, pregnancy or lactation, as these led to exclusion. Out of 7.5 to 10 ml of fresh peripheral blood, PBMCs were obtained. This clonotype was seen a handful of times. Its cognate antigen is unknown. Amplification targeted the TCR beta CDR3 regions, with RNA transcripts as the source material. First-round RT-PCR with HTBI primers preceded a second-round multiplex PCR. TCRdb redid the calling of the multiplex PCR reads with MiXCR, one entry per CDR3 protein. The profile shows a few hundred thousand distinct CDR3 sequences, roughly a fifth of them singletons. The CDR3 covers 15 residues. Per the germline V gene, CDR1 is SGHRS and CDR2 is YFSETQ. The ends lost 4 bases at V and 4 bases at J; junction bases unmatched: 4.

The receptor was derived from a woman aged 45-65 years with Graves' ophthalmopathy. This rearrangement joins TRBV5-1 to TRBJ1-3, with 11 bases matching TRBD1. Sequenced: peripheral blood. CDR3 loop: CASSRDRGSGNTIYF. The CDR3 DNA is TGCGCCAGCAGCAGGGACAGGGGGAGCGGAAACACCATATATTTT.